What follows are 20 T cell receptor beta chains derived from one specimen sequenced in a study of CD8 T cells in ankylosing spondylitis (dated by TCRdb to 2016 to 2017). What these receptors recognize is not known. Broad study findings and their caveats: A TCR beta motif of several highly homologous amino acid variants appeared characteristic of blood from ankylosing spondylitis patients.

Library preparation was by 5' RACE. The sequencer listed for this sample is Illumina HiSeq 2500. TCRdb trimmed public reads at Q25 via fastp, called clones via MiXCR and kept in-frame beta chains. Under each unique CDR3 protein, matching rows form one entry showing the most common genes and DNA. Within this sample are 100,000 or so distinct CDR3 sequences, with more than 8.5% of them counted one time only. Over 25% of the sample comes from the top ten. Sequencing used blood, either unsorted or a sorted T cell fraction (not recorded which). These receptors came from a male donor with ankylosing spondylitis.

In its sample, this clonotype was seen many times. The CDR3 loop reads CASSPPGENIQYF. The CDR3, as DNA: TGTGCCAGCAGCCCCCCGGGGGAAAACATTCAGTACTTC. This chain connects TRBV7-9 to TRBJ2-4, with D perhaps matching TRBD2 (6 bases). CDR3 size: 13 residues. V was cut by 5 bases and J by 5 bases, with 10 bases left in between. Germline V lookup: CDR1 SEHNR, CDR2 FQNEAQ (reference sequence).

The V and J genes are TRBV9 and TRBJ1-3; D may be TRBD1 (5 bases). The V and J ends lost 3 bases and 1 base respectively, with 14 bases between them. Germline CDR1 SGDLS, CDR2 YYNGEE. The CDR3 has 16 amino acids. The CDR3 region has the DNA TGTGCCAGCAGCGCCCGGGACTCCTATTCTGGAAACACCATATATTTT. Translated, it gives CASSARDSYSGNTIYF.

This clonotype was observed a handful of times. V gene TRBV24-1 combines with J gene TRBJ2-2; D is uncertain. Trimming stripped 5 bases from V and 0 bases from J, with 12 bases between. The CDR3 extends over 16 amino acids. The germline V gene has CDR1 KGHDR and CDR2 SFDVKD. DNA for the CDR3: TGTGCCACCAGTGCCTTAAGCGATTCGAACACCGGGGAGCTGTTTTTT. Protein: CATSALSDSNTGELFF.

The table lists this clonotype with a few counts. The CDR3 loop reads CASSLAYGTASTDTQYF. The DNA of the CDR3 is TGTGCCAGCAGTCTCGCGTATGGGACAGCTAGCACAGATACGCAGTATTTT. The chain is built from TRBV27 and TRBJ2-3; 7 bases fit TRBD1. V was clipped by 5 bases and J by 0 bases; unmatched bases: 11. The germline gives CDR1 MNHEY, CDR2 SMNVEV (reference sequence). The CDR3 is 17 residues long.

The chain has TRBV11-3 and TRBJ2-7; no clear D. Trimming removed 3 bases from V and 6 bases from J, with 12 bases in between. The germline V gene encodes CDR1 SGHNT and CDR2 YENEEA. The CDR3 runs 13 residues. The CDR3 bases are TGTGCCAGCAGCTTGGAGTTTAGAGGCGAGCAGTACTTC. The encoded protein is CASSLEFRGEQYF.

The chain is built from TRBV14 and TRBJ2-3; 11 positions agree with TRBD2. The CDR3 covers 16 residues. Per the germline V gene, CDR1 is SGHDN and CDR2 is FVKESK. The V gene end was trimmed by 1 base and the J gene end by 3 bases; junction bases not matched to a gene: 3. The CDR3 spells CASSQVAGGRTDTQYF. The DNA of the CDR3 is TGTGCCAGCAGCCAAGTAGCGGGAGGGAGGACAGATACGCAGTATTTT.

V gene TRBV24-1 combines with J gene TRBJ1-2; D is ambiguous. This CDR3 contains 16 residues. Germline V gene data show CDR1 as KGHDR and CDR2 as SFDVKD. V lost 3 bases, J lost 0 bases, and 13 bases lay in between. The CDR3 sequence is CATSDGSGSSNYGYTF. Here the CDR3 DNA reads TGTGCCACCAGTGATGGGAGTGGCAGTTCTAACTATGGCTACACCTTC.

This clonotype was seen only a few times. The chain combines TRBV25-1 with TRBJ2-6; D is perhaps TRBD1 (6 bases). The V end was cut by 6 bases, the J end by 7 bases, with 13 bases between. Germline CDR1 is MGHDK and CDR2 is SYGVNS. The CDR3 has 14 residues. The CDR3, as DNA: TGTGCCAGCAGACAGGGATTTGGTGCCAACGTCCTGACTTTC. Translating gives CASRQGFGANVLTF.

The chain couples TRBV20-1 to TRBJ2-7; D gene ambiguous. Trimming removed 3 bases from V and 0 bases from J, with 12 bases in between. Germline lookup yields CDR1 DFQATT and CDR2 SNEGSKA (reference sequence). This CDR3 has 14 residues. The CDR3 region has the DNA TGCAGTGCTAGTGGCCAGGACGGCTCCTACGAGCAGTACTTC. Residues: CSASGQDGSYEQYF.

At least ten counts were recorded for this clonotype. CDR3 protein: CASSEASASWIQSSYNEQFF. DNA for the CDR3: TGTGCCAGCAGTGAAGCTTCCGCCTCTTGGATCCAGAGCTCCTACAATGAGCAGTTCTTC. The chain combines TRBV2 with TRBJ2-1, with unresolved D. Germline CDR1 and CDR2: SNHLY and FYNNEI. Trimming shortened V by 0 bases and J by 0 bases, and 21 bases separated the two germline ends. CDR3 length: 20 amino acids.

The genes are TRBV27 and TRBJ2-7; D remains unclear. Germline lookup yields CDR1 MNHEY and CDR2 SMNVEV (reference sequence). The CDR3 extends over 13 amino acids. The V gene lost 4 bases and the J gene lost 1 base, with 8 bases spanning the gap. CDR3 region: CASSSWESYEQYF. In nucleotides, the CDR3 is TGTGCCAGCAGTTCCTGGGAATCCTACGAGCAGTACTTC.

This clonotype was found a few times. The chain's CDR3 is CASSLSGYQPQHF. CDR3 in DNA: TGCGCCAGCAGCCTATCGGGGTATCAGCCCCAGCATTTT. This rearrangement joins TRBV5-1 to TRBJ1-5; no clear D gene. The CDR3 is made up of 13 amino acids. Germline V gene sequence: CDR1 SGHRS, CDR2 YFSETQ. V was cut by 4 bases and J by 5 bases, with 10 bases left in between.

There are many counts of this clonotype. This chain uses TRBV7-2 with TRBJ2-1; D is uncertain. V was pared by 5 bases and J by 3 bases, with 14 bases between. Germline values: CDR1 SGHTA, CDR2 FQGNSA. The CDR3 loop spans 15 amino acids. CDR3 sequence (DNA): TGTGCCAGCAGCCTCAGGTCCAACGGCTACAATGAGCAGTTCTTC. Translated, it gives CASSLRSNGYNEQFF. Supplemented by reference TRBV7-2 and TRBJ2-1, the full variable domain reads GAGVSQSPSNKVTEKGKDVELRCDPISGHTALYWYRQSLGQGLEFLIYFQGNSAPDKSGLPSDRFSAERTGGSVSTLTIQRTQQEDSAVYLCASSLRSNGYNEQFFGPGTRLTVL.

This clonotype has at least ten counts. The rearrangement joins TRBV6-1 to TRBJ2-1; 8 bases map to TRBD2. The junction had 10 bases not matched to a gene; V was cut back by 2 bases and J by 7 bases. This CDR3 is 16 amino acids long. Germline CDR1 is MNHNS and CDR2 is SASEGT. CDR3 in amino acids: CASSEFGPAGANEQFF. The CDR3 DNA reads TGTGCCAGCAGTGAATTCGGCCCAGCGGGAGCAAATGAGCAGTTCTTC.

The rearrangement uses TRBV12-3 or TRBV12-4 and TRBJ2-3, with 14 bases that match TRBD2. V shed 5 bases and J 0 bases; nucleotides not matched to a gene: 7. CDR3 length equals 18 residues. This CDR3 reads CASSRGLAGGTSTDTQYF. The CDR3 DNA reads TGTGCCAGCAGTCGAGGACTAGCGGGAGGCACTAGCACAGATACGCAGTATTTT.

The chain recombines TRBV12-3 or TRBV12-4 with TRBJ1-1; TRBD1 aligns across 9 bases. Germline trimming cut 4 bases from V and 3 bases from J; bases unmatched to any gene: 3. The CDR3 has 14 residues. The CDR3 nucleotides are TGTGCCAGCAGTTCGGACAGGGGTGACACTGAAGCTTTCTTT. It is translated as CASSSDRGDTEAFF.

This clonotype was picked up a small number of times. J is TRBJ2-3 and V is TRBV5-6, with a weak D call TRBD2 (5 bases). The CDR3 contains 14 residues. From germline, CDR1 is SGHDT and CDR2 YYEEEE. Trimming stripped 2 bases from V and 2 bases from J, with 9 bases between. CDR3 DNA sequence: TGTGCCAGCAGCTTTGTGGACTTCACAGATACGCAGTATTTT. Its translation: CASSFVDFTDTQYF.

The rearrangement uses TRBV27 and TRBJ2-3, with D uncertain. The CDR3 totals 13 residues. CDR1 and CDR2 from the germline V gene are MNHEY and SMNVEV (reference sequence). V was cut by 2 bases and J by 0 bases, with 3 bases left in between. The CDR3 DNA reads TGTGCCAGCAGTTTAGTAAGCACAGATACGCAGTATTTT. It encodes CASSLVSTDTQYF.

This clonotype showed up many times. This chain uses TRBV13 with TRBJ2-7; 10 nucleotides agree with TRBD1. Germline CDR1 reads PRHDT; CDR2 reads FYEKMQ (reference sequence). This CDR3 has 16 residues. Trimming at V came to 5 bases and at J to 4 bases, leaving 11 bases not matched to a gene. The CDR3 DNA reads TGTGCCAGCAGCAGCTCCGGGACAGGGGTCGGTTACGAGCAGTACGTC. This encodes CASSSSGTGVGYEQYV.

The chain employs TRBV7-9 and TRBJ2-1; D may match TRBD1 or TRBD2 (6 bases each). The CDR3 is 13 residues long. Looked up from germline, CDR1 is SEHNR and CDR2 is FQNEAQ (reference sequence). V was cut by 4 bases and J by 10 bases, with 14 bases left in between. Written as DNA, the CDR3 is TGTGCCAGCAGCTATCCGGGGGCGGTGGAGCAGTTCTTC. Residues: CASSYPGAVEQFF.